This T cell receptor (beta chain) came from a study of cytomegalovirus exposure and HLA in healthy donors. As for the study in general: In a previous analysis, nearly 120 million unique TCR beta sequences were found from 150 million to 200 million T cells.

This clone appeared once. Its target is unknown. Whole-study findings and limits: Accurate prediction of HLA-A and HLA-B alleles (for most subjects) was reportedly achieved from TCR beta sequences. TCR beta chain V- and J-gene trimming was linked, in a later analysis, to a missense variant in DCLRE1C.

Primers included in the PCR were 60 Vbeta and 13 Jbeta primers. Repertoires were generated with immunoSEQ multiplex PCR, while TCRdb's copy carries only in-frame clones and drops some. The table shows roughly 120,000 clones, with over 80% occurring only once. The TCR was taken from a man aged 50 to 59 in good health and CMV-seronegative. The sequenced sample consisted of PBMCs.

The CDR3: CASRPTSDYEQYF. The CDR3 region has the DNA TGTGCCAGCAGGCCGACTAGCGACTACGAGCAGTACTTC. The chain has TRBV28 and TRBJ2-7; 8 bases line up with TRBD2. The CDR3 sequence is 13 residues long. The V gene end was trimmed by 6 bases and the J gene end by 3 bases; junction bases not matched to a gene: 4. CDR1 and CDR2 (germline): MDHEN, SYDVKM. The whole variable domain, remainder taken from reference TRBV28 and TRBJ2-7, is DVKVTQSSRYLVKRTGEKVFLECVQDMDHENMFWYRQDPGLGLRLIYFSYDVKMKEKGDIPEGYSVSREKKERFSLILESASTNQTSMYLCASRPTSDYEQYFGPGTRLTVT.